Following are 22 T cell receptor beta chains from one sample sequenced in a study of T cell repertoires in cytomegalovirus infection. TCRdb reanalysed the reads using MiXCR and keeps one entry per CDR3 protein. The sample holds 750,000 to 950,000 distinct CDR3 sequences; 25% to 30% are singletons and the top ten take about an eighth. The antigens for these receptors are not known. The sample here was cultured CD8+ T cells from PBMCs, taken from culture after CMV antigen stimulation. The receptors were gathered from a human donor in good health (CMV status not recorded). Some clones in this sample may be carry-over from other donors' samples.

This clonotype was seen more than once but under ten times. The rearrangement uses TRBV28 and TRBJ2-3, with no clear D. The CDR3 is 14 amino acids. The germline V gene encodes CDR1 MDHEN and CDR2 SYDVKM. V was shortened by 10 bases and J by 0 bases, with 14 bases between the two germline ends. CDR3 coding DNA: TGTGCCACGTCCGGGTCGACCAGCACAGATACGCAGTATTTT. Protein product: CATSGSTSTDTQYF.

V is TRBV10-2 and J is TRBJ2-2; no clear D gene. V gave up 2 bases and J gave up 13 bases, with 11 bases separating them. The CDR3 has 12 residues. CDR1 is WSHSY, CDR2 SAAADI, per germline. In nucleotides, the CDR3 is TGCGCCAGCAGTGAGAACGGCTACGGGCTGTTTTTT. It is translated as CASSENGYGLFF.

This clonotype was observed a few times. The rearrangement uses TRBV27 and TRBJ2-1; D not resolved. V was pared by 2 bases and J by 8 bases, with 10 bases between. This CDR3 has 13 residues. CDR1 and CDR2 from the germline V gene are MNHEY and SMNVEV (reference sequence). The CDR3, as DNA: TGTGCCAGCAGTTTACGGGTGAAGGATGAGCAGTTCTTC. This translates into CASSLRVKDEQFF.

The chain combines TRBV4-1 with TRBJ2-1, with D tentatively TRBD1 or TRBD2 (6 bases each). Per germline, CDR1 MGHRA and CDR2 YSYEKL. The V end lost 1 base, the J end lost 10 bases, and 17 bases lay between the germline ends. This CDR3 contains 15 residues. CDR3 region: CASSQVRGEPGEQFF. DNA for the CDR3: TGCGCCAGCAGCCAAGTAAGGGGGGAACCCGGGGAGCAGTTCTTC.

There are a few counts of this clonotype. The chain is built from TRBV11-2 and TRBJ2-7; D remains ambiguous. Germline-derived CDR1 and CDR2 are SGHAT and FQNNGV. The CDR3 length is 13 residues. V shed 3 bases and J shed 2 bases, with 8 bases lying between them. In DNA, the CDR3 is TGTGCCAGCAGCTTTAAGGCAGCCTACGAGCAGTACGTC. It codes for CASSFKAAYEQYV.

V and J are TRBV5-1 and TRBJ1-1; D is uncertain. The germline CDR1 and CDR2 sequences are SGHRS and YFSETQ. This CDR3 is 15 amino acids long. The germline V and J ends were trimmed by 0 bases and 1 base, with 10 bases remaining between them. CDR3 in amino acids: CASSLGPSANTEAFF. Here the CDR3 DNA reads TGCGCCAGCAGCTTGGGGCCCTCAGCGAACACTGAAGCTTTCTTT. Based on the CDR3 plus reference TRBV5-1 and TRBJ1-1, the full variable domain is KAGVTQTPRYLIKTRGQQVTLSCSPISGHRSVSWYQQTPGQGLQFLFEYFSETQRNKGNFPGRFSGRQFSNSRSEMNVSTLELGDSALYLCASSLGPSANTEAFFGQGTRLTVV.

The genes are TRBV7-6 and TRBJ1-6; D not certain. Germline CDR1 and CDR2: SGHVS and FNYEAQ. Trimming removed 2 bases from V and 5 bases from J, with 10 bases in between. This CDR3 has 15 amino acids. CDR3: CASSLKAEHNSPLHF. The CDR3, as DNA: TGTGCCAGCAGCTTAAAGGCGGAGCATAATTCACCCCTCCACTTT.

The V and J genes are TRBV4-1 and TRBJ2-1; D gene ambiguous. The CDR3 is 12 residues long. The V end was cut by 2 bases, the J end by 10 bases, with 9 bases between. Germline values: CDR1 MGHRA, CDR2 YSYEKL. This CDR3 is CASSQSGPEQFF. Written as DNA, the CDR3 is TGCGCCAGCAGCCAATCGGGCCCAGAGCAGTTCTTC.

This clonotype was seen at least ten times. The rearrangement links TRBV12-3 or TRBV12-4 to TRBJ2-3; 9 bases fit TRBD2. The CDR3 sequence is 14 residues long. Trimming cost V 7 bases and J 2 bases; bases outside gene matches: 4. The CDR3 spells CASNAGGFTDTQYF. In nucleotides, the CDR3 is TGTGCCAGCAACGCGGGGGGGTTCACAGATACGCAGTATTTT.

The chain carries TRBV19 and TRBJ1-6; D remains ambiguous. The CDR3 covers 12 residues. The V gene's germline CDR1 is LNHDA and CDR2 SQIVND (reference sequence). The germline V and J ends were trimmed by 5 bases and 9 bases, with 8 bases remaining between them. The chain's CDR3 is CASSVDGSPLHF. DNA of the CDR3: TGTGCCAGTAGTGTCGATGGTTCACCCCTCCACTTT. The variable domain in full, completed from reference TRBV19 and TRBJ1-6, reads DGGITQSPKYLFRKEGQNVTLSCEQNLNHDAMYWYRQDPGQGLRLIYYSQIVNDFQKGDIAEGYSVSREKKESFPLTVTSAQKNPTAFYLCASSVDGSPLHFGNGTRLTVT.

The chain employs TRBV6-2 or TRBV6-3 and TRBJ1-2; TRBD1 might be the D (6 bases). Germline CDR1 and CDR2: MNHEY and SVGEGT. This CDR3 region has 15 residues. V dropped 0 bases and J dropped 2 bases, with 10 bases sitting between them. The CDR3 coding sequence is TGTGCCAGCAGTTACTCGAAAACAGGGAACTATGGCTACACCTTC. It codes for CASSYSKTGNYGYTF.

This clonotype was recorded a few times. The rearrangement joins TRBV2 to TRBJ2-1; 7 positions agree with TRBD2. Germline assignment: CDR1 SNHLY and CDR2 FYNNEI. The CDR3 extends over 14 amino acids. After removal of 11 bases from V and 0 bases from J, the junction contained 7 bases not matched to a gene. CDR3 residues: CAVPTGGSYNEQFF. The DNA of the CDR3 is TGTGCCGTCCCCACGGGGGGCTCCTACAATGAGCAGTTCTTC.

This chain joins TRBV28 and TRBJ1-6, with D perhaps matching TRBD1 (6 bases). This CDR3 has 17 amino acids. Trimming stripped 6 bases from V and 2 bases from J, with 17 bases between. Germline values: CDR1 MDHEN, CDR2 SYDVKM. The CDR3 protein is CASRTLQGLTYNSPLHF. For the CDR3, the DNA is TGTGCCAGCAGAACGTTACAGGGTTTAACCTATAATTCACCCCTCCACTTT.

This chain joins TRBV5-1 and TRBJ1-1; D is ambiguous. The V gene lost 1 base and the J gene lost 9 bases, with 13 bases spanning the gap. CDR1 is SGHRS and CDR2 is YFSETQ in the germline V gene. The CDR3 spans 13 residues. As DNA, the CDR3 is TGCGCCAGCAGCTTGAAATTTGGTGGCCAAGCTTTCTTT. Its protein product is CASSLKFGGQAFF.

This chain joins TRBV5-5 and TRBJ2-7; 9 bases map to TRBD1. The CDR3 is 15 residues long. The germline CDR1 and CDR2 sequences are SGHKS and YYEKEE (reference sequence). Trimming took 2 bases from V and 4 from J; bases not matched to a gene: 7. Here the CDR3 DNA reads TGTGCCAGCAGCTTCGAACAGGGGGCTTTTTACGAGCAGTACTTC. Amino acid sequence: CASSFEQGAFYEQYF.

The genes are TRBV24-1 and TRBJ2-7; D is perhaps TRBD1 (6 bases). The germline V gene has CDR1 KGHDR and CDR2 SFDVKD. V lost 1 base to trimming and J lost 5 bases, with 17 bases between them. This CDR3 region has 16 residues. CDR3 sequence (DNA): TGTGCCACCAGTGATTTCAGGGGCGATTGTTTCCACGAGCAGTACGTC. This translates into CATSDFRGDCFHEQYV.

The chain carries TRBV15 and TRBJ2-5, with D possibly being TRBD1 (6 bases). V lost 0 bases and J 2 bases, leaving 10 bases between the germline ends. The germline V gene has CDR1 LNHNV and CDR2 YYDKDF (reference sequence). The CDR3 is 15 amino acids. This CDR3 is CATSREQGLQETQYF. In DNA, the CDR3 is TGTGCCACCAGCAGAGAACAGGGTTTGCAAGAGACCCAGTACTTC.

This CDR3 reads CASSFTTSGGYNEQFF. The CDR3 DNA reads as TGTGCCAGCAGTTTCACGACTAGCGGGGGCTACAATGAGCAGTTCTTC. The genes are TRBV6-2 or TRBV6-3 and TRBJ2-1; 12 nucleotides align to TRBD2. Germline CDR1 is MNHEY and CDR2 is SVGEGT. This CDR3 spans 16 amino acids. The ends lost 4 bases at V and 3 bases at J; junction bases unmatched: 4.

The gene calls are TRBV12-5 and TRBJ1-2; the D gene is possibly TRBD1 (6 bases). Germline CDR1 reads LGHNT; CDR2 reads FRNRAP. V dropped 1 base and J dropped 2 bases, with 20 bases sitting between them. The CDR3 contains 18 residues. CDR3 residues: CASGLDNLHTDRNYGYTF. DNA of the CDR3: TGTGCTAGTGGTTTGGACAATTTACACACGGACAGAAACTATGGCTACACCTTC.

The CDR3 bases are TGTGCCAGCAGTCAGTGGACAGGGGGGTTACAAGAGACCCAGTACTTC. Translation: CASSQWTGGLQETQYF. V is TRBV27 and J is TRBJ2-5, with TRBD1 matching over 10 bases. The CDR3 totals 16 residues. Per germline, CDR1 MNHEY and CDR2 SMNVEV (reference sequence). The J segment lost 2 bases and the V segment lost 5 bases, leaving 8 bases of the junction unmatched.

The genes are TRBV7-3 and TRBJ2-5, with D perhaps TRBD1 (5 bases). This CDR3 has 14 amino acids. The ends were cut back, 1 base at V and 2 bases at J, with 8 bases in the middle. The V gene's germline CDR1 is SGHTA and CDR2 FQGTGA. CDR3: CASSLNAGQETQYF. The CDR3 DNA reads TGTGCCAGCAGCTTAAATGCAGGGCAAGAGACCCAGTACTTC.

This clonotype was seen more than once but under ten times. The CDR3 is CASSRSGTEGSDTQYF. The CDR3 DNA reads TGTGCCAGCAGCCGCTCCGGGACAGAAGGGTCAGATACGCAGTATTTT. The chain carries TRBV12-3 or TRBV12-4 and TRBJ2-3, with TRBD1 matching over 7 bases. The V segment lost 6 bases and the J segment 4 bases; nucleotides outside the gene matches: 13. CDR3 length equals 16 residues.